What follows is one TCR beta chain and its context. This entry belongs to a study of blood T cell repertoires in COVID-19. Across the study: The study drew acute and convalescent COVID-19 samples from the United States, Italy and Spain. PBMCs, B-cell-depleted T cells, or T cells were the source of the cDNA or gDNA that made up the material.

As processed by the authors: Quantification of nucleated cells was approximated via reference gene primer amplification. Profiling relied on immunoSEQ multiplex PCR, and the TCRdb table lists in-frame clones only, not all of them. V and J calls and clone size are as listed in that table; D and trimming were resolved from the DNA. The table has approximately 99,000 clones, about four fifths seen once. The V gene end was trimmed by 2 bases and the J gene end by 5 bases; junction bases not matched to a gene: 8. Germline assignment: CDR1 SGHRS and CDR2 YFSETQ. The CDR3 is made up of 15 amino acids. Sequenced input: peripheral blood. The receptor was derived from a man between 65 and 80 years old with active or convalescent COVID-19. The rearrangement joins TRBV5-1 to TRBJ2-7, with 9 bases identical to TRBD2. Here the CDR3 DNA reads TGCGCCAGCAGCTTCGTCAGCGGGGGGCAAAACGAGCAGTACTTC. Translated: CASSFVSGGQNEQYF.